The 28 T cell receptor beta chains below all came from one sample that was sequenced in a study of blood T cells in healthy people across ages. For the second PCR, which ran for about 6 to 12 cycles, a sample-barcoded 5' primer and a J-beta primer mix were used. TCRdb fed the 5' RACE reads into MiXCR, producing one record per CDR3 protein. This sample carries under 800,000 distinct CDR3 sequences, about 40% of them seen once, and the ten largest clones take less than 25%. Sequencing input: blood. The receptors here all came from a woman aged 60-75 years in good health.

This CDR3 reads CASSPVAPAPTVYEQYF. In DNA, the CDR3 is TGTGCCAGCTCACCAGTTGCTCCAGCCCCCACCGTCTACGAGCAGTACTTC. The V call is TRBV18, the J call TRBJ2-7; D not certain. Germline CDR1 and CDR2: KGHSH and LQKENI. V was pared by 2 bases and J by 3 bases, with 20 bases between. CDR3 length: 17 amino acids. Full variable domain (outside the CDR3, taken from reference TRBV18 and TRBJ2-7): NAGVMQNPRHLVRRRGQEARLRCSPMKGHSHVYWYRQLPEEGLKFMVYLQKENIIDESGMPKERFSAEFPKEGPSILRIQQVVRGDSAAYFCASSPVAPAPTVYEQYFGPGTRLTVT.

The chain links TRBV7-2 to TRBJ1-6; D may be TRBD1 (5 bases). The CDR3 spans 14 residues. Germline assignment: CDR1 SGHTA and CDR2 FQGNSA. The ends were cut back, 4 bases at V and 9 bases at J, with 13 bases in the middle. This CDR3 is CASSWDGISSPLHF. CDR3 DNA: TGTGCCAGCAGCTGGGACGGAATAAGTTCACCCCTCCACTTT.

This clonotype has more than one count but fewer than ten. This sequence joins TRBV25-1 and TRBJ1-1; D ambiguous. Germline CDR1 reads MGHDK; CDR2 reads SYGVNS. The CDR3 consists of 12 residues. V was clipped by 0 bases and J by 7 bases, with 6 bases between them. In DNA form, the CDR3 reads TGTGCCAGCAGTGAATATCGGGGTGAAGCTTTCTTT. Translated: CASSEYRGEAFF.

The chain carries TRBV9 and TRBJ2-7; D gene unclear. The CDR3 covers 13 residues. From germline, CDR1 is SGDLS and CDR2 YYNGEE. V lost 3 bases and J lost 7, with 14 bases in between. The CDR3 sequence: CASSGVAGGEQYF. The CDR3 nucleotides are TGTGCCAGCAGCGGAGTGGCAGGTGGAGAGCAGTACTTC.

This clonotype has only a few counts. The rearrangement uses TRBV7-2 and TRBJ1-6; D is perhaps TRBD1 (5 bases). V was shortened by 2 bases and J by 2 bases, with 16 bases between the two germline ends. CDR3 length: 18 amino acids. The germline V gene encodes CDR1 SGHTA and CDR2 FQGNSA. The CDR3 is CASSLTGPYATYNSPLHF. CDR3 bases: TGTGCCAGCAGCTTAACGGGACCTTACGCTACCTATAATTCACCCCTCCACTTT. Variable domain in full (rest from reference TRBV7-2 and TRBJ1-6): GAGVSQSPSNKVTEKGKDVELRCDPISGHTALYWYRQSLGQGLEFLIYFQGNSAPDKSGLPSDRFSAERTGGSVSTLTIQRTQQEDSAVYLCASSLTGPYATYNSPLHFGNGTRLTVT.

V usage is TRBV3-1 and J usage is TRBJ2-3; perhaps TRBD2 as D (7 bases). Germline assignment: CDR1 LGHDT and CDR2 YNNKEL (reference sequence). There are 18 residues in the CDR3. The V gene lost 4 bases and the J gene lost 3 bases, with 23 bases spanning the gap. The CDR3 is CASSPALSGGASTDTQYF. In DNA form, the CDR3 reads TGTGCCAGCAGCCCGGCCCTTAGTGGGGGGGCTAGTACAGATACGCAGTATTTT.

This clonotype was seen only a few times. The rearrangement uses TRBV5-8 and TRBJ1-6; tentative D call: TRBD1 (5 bases). The germline gives CDR1 SGHTS, CDR2 YDEGEE. The CDR3 covers 14 residues. V was trimmed by 5 bases and J by 9 bases, leaving 15 bases between them. CDR3 DNA: TGTGCCAGCAGTTGGGACCTCCCGGCTTCACCCCTCCACTTT. The encoded protein is CASSWDLPASPLHF.

This clonotype turned up a few times. The chain combines TRBV20-1 with TRBJ2-1; 9 bases agree with TRBD2. Germline loops: CDR1 DFQATT, CDR2 SNEGSKA (reference sequence). The CDR3 has 15 residues. V shed 5 bases, J shed 8 bases, and the junction held 13 bases outside the gene matches. CDR3 nucleotide sequence: TGCAGTGCTGCCCCCCTAGCGGGAAGCATGGATGAGCAGTTCTTC. Its protein product is CSAAPLAGSMDEQFF.

The sample holds many counts of this clonotype. The chain combines TRBV4-2 with TRBJ2-1; maybe TRBD2 (6 bases). Trimming removed 5 bases from V and 1 base from J, with 9 bases in between. The germline CDR1 and CDR2 sequences are LGHNA and YNFKEQ. The CDR3 has 14 amino acids. The CDR3 DNA sequence: TGTGCCAGCAGCACCGGGACTTCCTACAATGAGCAGTTCTTC. Translation gives CASSTGTSYNEQFF.

The chain carries TRBV6-5 and TRBJ2-3, with D perhaps being TRBD1 or TRBD2 (5 bases each). V lost 5 bases and J lost 7, with 13 bases in between. The CDR3 runs to 13 residues. Germline-derived CDR1 and CDR2 are MNHEY and SVGAGI. As DNA, the CDR3 is TGTGCCAGCAGTCGCCGGGACCTCAATACGCAGTATTTT. This translates into CASSRRDLNTQYF.

A few counts support this clonotype. The chain couples TRBV9 to TRBJ2-3; possibly TRBD1 or TRBD2 for D (6 bases each). Germline CDR1 SGDLS, CDR2 YYNGEE. Trimming took off 4 bases at V and 6 bases at J, with 15 bases between the two ends. CDR3 length equals 14 residues. As DNA, the CDR3 is TGTGCCAGCAGCCCCCAGGGGACTTCGGATACGCAGTATTTT. It encodes CASSPQGTSDTQYF.

This chain uses TRBV6-2 or TRBV6-3 with TRBJ2-1, with TRBD2 identical over 15 bases. There are 16 residues in the CDR3. Germline CDR1 reads MNHEY; CDR2 reads SVGEGT. The J segment lost 5 bases and the V segment lost 4 bases, leaving 3 bases of the junction unmatched. The chain's CDR3 is CASSFGLAGGDNEQFF. The CDR3 DNA reads as TGTGCCAGCAGTTTCGGACTAGCGGGAGGGGACAATGAGCAGTTCTTC.

The genes are TRBV29-1 and TRBJ2-2; 7 nucleotides match TRBD2. Unmatched junction bases numbered 2, after V lost 4 bases and J lost 0 bases. The CDR3 sequence is 14 residues long. Germline V gene lookup returns CDR1 SQVTM and CDR2 ANQGSEA. CDR3: CSVGAGANTGELFF. CDR3 DNA: TGCAGCGTTGGGGCGGGAGCGAACACCGGGGAGCTGTTTTTT.

This clonotype has more than one count but fewer than ten. The chain joins TRBV3-1 to TRBJ2-5, with D unresolved. The CDR3 is 12 amino acids. Germline values: CDR1 LGHDT, CDR2 YNNKEL (reference sequence). V dropped 2 bases and J dropped 3 bases, with 4 bases sitting between them. The chain's CDR3 is CASSQMEETQYF. CDR3 DNA sequence: TGTGCCAGCAGCCAAATGGAAGAGACCCAGTACTTC.

This clonotype was seen only once. This may be a read error: a much more frequent sequence differs by one nucleotide. V gene TRBV10-3 combines with J gene TRBJ2-7, with 7 bases fitting TRBD2. This CDR3 region has 14 residues. V gave up 4 bases and J gave up 7 bases; unmatched junction bases: 10. Germline V gene sequence: CDR1 ENHRY, CDR2 SYGVKD. The CDR3 DNA follows: TGTGCCATCAGTGCGGCTAGCGGAGCTAATGAGCAGTACTTC. This encodes CAISAASGANEQYF.

This clonotype was counted between two and nine times. V is TRBV10-1 and J is TRBJ2-4; 9 nucleotides match TRBD1. The end of the DNA is better explained by TRBJ2-7, so the J call may be wrong. CDR1 is WNHNN, CDR2 SYGVQD, per germline (reference sequence). The CDR3 loop spans 16 amino acids. This CDR3 reads CASSPTFWDRAAEQYF. The CDR3 nucleotides read TGCGCCAGCAGTCCCACATTCTGGGACAGGGCAGCCGAGCAGTACTTC.

The genes are TRBV12-3 or TRBV12-4 and TRBJ2-3; the match to TRBD2 covers 9 bases. The CDR3 runs to 15 residues. V shed 4 bases, J shed 4 bases, and the junction held 6 bases outside the gene matches. The CDR3 DNA is TGTGCCAGCAGTTCCTCTAGCGGGGTTGCAGATACGCAGTATTTT. As protein: CASSSSSGVADTQYF.

This clonotype was counted once. A junction boundary mismatches the germline segment, possibly from a read error. This chain links TRBV20-1 with TRBJ2-1, with TRBD2 matching over 7 bases. Germline CDR1 reads DFQATT; CDR2 reads SNEGSKA (reference sequence). The CDR3 spans 14 residues. The DNA of the CDR3 is TGCAGTGCTAGAGAATCGACTAGCTACAGTGAGCAGTTCTTC. It codes for CSARESTSYSEQFF.

The DNA for the CDR3 is TGTGCCAGCAGGAGAGCGGGAGAAGGGACCCAGTACTTC. Translated, it gives CASRRAGEGTQYF. V gene TRBV6-1 combines with J gene TRBJ2-5; 8 positions agree with TRBD2. The length of the CDR3 is 13 residues. The V gene's germline CDR1 is MNHNS and CDR2 SASEGT. V shed 6 bases and J 7 bases; nucleotides not matched to a gene: 7.

Concerning this clonotype: At one end, the junction sequence differs from germline, possibly due to a read error. This chain connects TRBV7-3 to TRBJ2-1; 7 nucleotides agree with TRBD2. Germline assignment: CDR1 SGHTA and CDR2 FQGTGA. This CDR3 is built from 17 residues. The CDR3 protein is CVSSPRLAKVPYNEQFF. The DNA for the CDR3 is TGTGTCAGCAGCCCGCGACTAGCAAAAGTTCCCTACAATGAGCAGTTCTTC.

The chain combines TRBV28 with TRBJ2-4, with D unresolved. Per germline, CDR1 MDHEN and CDR2 SYDVKM. The CDR3 covers 15 residues. V lost 3 bases and J lost 0, with 9 bases in between. The CDR3 bases are TGTGCCAGCAGTTTTTTCTCCGTAGCCAAAAACATTCAGTACTTC. It encodes CASSFFSVAKNIQYF.

The chain is built from TRBV6-2 or TRBV6-3 and TRBJ1-5, with D possibly TRBD1 on 6 matching bases. The V end was cut by 7 bases, the J end by 6 bases, with 13 bases between. Germline CDR1 is MNHEY and CDR2 is SVGEGT. The CDR3 totals 13 residues. In DNA, the CDR3 is TGTGCCAGCACTAGACAGGCGGCTCAGCCCCAGCATTTT. This sequence encodes CASTRQAAQPQHF.

The gene calls are TRBV3-1 and TRBJ2-7; D unresolved. The CDR3 is 14 amino acids. V lost 1 base and J 3 bases, leaving 10 bases between the germline ends. Looked up from germline, CDR1 is LGHDT and CDR2 is YNNKEL (reference sequence). CDR3 amino acids: CASSQVNTFYEQYF. The CDR3 DNA follows: TGTGCCAGCAGCCAAGTGAACACTTTCTACGAGCAGTACTTC.

V and J are TRBV5-1 and TRBJ2-1, with TRBD1 matching 9 bases. V was clipped by 2 bases and J by 7 bases; unmatched bases: 7. CDR3 size: 15 residues. Germline V gives CDR1 SGHRS, CDR2 YFSETQ. CDR3 coding DNA: TGCGCCAGCAGCTTTGAAGGGACAGGGACGAATGAGCAGTTCTTC. It codes for CASSFEGTGTNEQFF.

This clonotype was observed a handful of times. Relative to the germline gene, one junction end is altered; a read error may explain this. The J gene is TRBJ2-6, the V gene TRBV24-1, with 12 bases that match TRBD1. The CDR3 has 16 residues. From germline, CDR1 is KGHDR and CDR2 SFDVKD. Here the CDR3 reads CATGTGGASGANVPTF. CDR3 DNA: TGTGCCACCGGGACAGGGGGCGCATCTGGGGCCAACGTCCCGACTTTC.

This clonotype was seen a single time. J is TRBJ2-4 and V is TRBV6-5, with TRBD1 identical over 7 bases. The assigned J gene may be wrong: the sequence end matches TRBJ2-7 better. CDR1 is MNHEY and CDR2 is SVGAGI in the germline V gene. CDR3 size: 14 residues. For the CDR3, the DNA is TGTGCCAGCAAGTCCGAGCAGGGGGCCTACGAGCAGTACTTC. It yields the protein CASKSEQGAYEQYF.

This chain uses TRBV24-1 with TRBJ2-1; D remains unclear. Between the trimmed V and J ends, which lost 5 bases and 1 base, there was a span of 8 bases. Germline CDR1 is KGHDR and CDR2 is SFDVKD. There are 14 residues in the CDR3. For the CDR3, the DNA is TGTGCCACCAGTGCAGGCCCATCCTACAATGAGCAGTTCTTC. It specifies CATSAGPSYNEQFF.

This clonotype was observed a handful of times. The rearrangement uses TRBV20-1 and TRBJ2-7; 9 bases align to TRBD1. With V trimmed by 2 bases and J by 4 bases, 15 bases remained unmatched. The CDR3 contains 17 residues. Germline values: CDR1 DFQATT, CDR2 SNEGSKA (reference sequence). CDR3 sequence (DNA): TGCAGTGCTAGACTACCATCACCGGGACAGGGTGAATACGAGCAGTACTTC. Protein product: CSARLPSPGQGEYEQYF.